This entry is about one TCR beta chain. This entry comes from a study of blood T cell repertoires in COVID-19. The CDR3 length is 19 residues. Trimming cost V 0 bases and J 4 bases, with 25 bases left between them. Per the germline V gene, CDR1 is SGHRS and CDR2 is YFSETQ. Enrolled through a virtual design, the participants were between roughly 18 and 95 years of age and came from around 25 US areas. Cohorts were assigned according to the clinical history that participants reported. Per the study methods: Quantification of nucleated cells was approximated via reference gene primer amplification. Assay used: immunoSEQ multiplex PCR; TCRdb lists only in-frame clones, some missing. D and trimming were read from the DNA, whereas the V and J calls and clone size are those reported in that table. The sample includes a few hundred thousand clones, approximately 86% of them seen just once.

The sequencing sample was made of PBMCs or T cells enriched from blood (not recorded which). The chain is built from TRBV5-1 and TRBJ1-1; D may be TRBD1 (6 bases). This TCR came from a woman aged 30 to 39 who had been exposed to COVID-19. In DNA, the CDR3 is TGCGCCAGCAGCTTGGCGTTGGACAGCTTAGGACCGGGGGGCACTGAAGCTTTCTTT. Protein product: CASSLALDSLGPGGTEAFF.